A single sample is the source of the 24 T cell receptor beta chains below, sequenced in a study of blood T cell repertoires in COVID-19 (dated by TCRdb to the early 2020s). Preparation of the library involved the immunoSEQ multiplex PCR assay. TCRdb took over this immuneACCESS table, retaining in-frame rearrangements with V and J assigned. Such tables are incomplete; in checked studies, under half of the missing clones stem from an unresolved V gene, and the remainder is unexplained. This sample is represented by about 58,000 clones; approximately 85% of them were singletons. The ten largest account for approximately 15% of the sample. Sequencing was carried out using peripheral blood. The receptors were gathered from a human donor in a cohort sampled during active COVID-19.

The chain joins TRBV6-5 to TRBJ2-1, with 11 bases identical to TRBD2. Trimming took 9 bases from V and 10 from J; bases not matched to a gene: 14. CDR3 length: 15 amino acids. CDR1 is MNHEY and CDR2 is SVGAGI in the germline V gene. This CDR3 is CASPTAGTSGTEQFF. In nucleotides, the CDR3 is TGTGCCAGTCCCACCGCCGGGACTAGCGGAACGGAGCAGTTCTTC.

The chain is built from TRBV5-1 and TRBJ1-3, with D uncertain. CDR1 and CDR2 (germline): SGHRS, YFSETQ. Trimming left V 1 base short and J 0 bases short, with 5 bases between. There are 14 residues in the CDR3. Here the CDR3 DNA reads TGCGCCAGCAGCTTGTCCATCTCTGGAAACACCATATATTTT. It codes for CASSLSISGNTIYF.

V and J are TRBV4-1 and TRBJ2-3, with a tentative D call TRBD2 (6 bases). V was clipped by 0 bases and J by 4 bases, with 11 bases between them. The CDR3 loop spans 15 amino acids. The V gene's germline CDR1 is MGHRA and CDR2 YSYEKL. CDR3 region: CASSQEGGGPDTQYF. The DNA of the CDR3 is TGCGCCAGCAGCCAAGAGGGAGGAGGACCAGATACGCAGTATTTT.

This clone was seen just once. The chain is built from TRBV18 and TRBJ2-5, with TRBD1 identical over 7 bases. The CDR3 is 14 amino acids. V lost 3 bases and J lost 4; bases outside the gene matches: 5. Germline values: CDR1 KGHSH, CDR2 LQKENI. CDR3 nucleotide sequence: TGTGCCAGCTCACCTAACAGGGGTGGAGAGACCCAGTACTTC. This translates into CASSPNRGGETQYF.

The V and J genes are TRBV9 and TRBJ2-5, with TRBD1 matching over 7 bases. In germline, CDR1 is SGDLS, CDR2 YYNGEE. The junction had 4 bases not matched to a gene; V was cut back by 4 bases and J by 4 bases. This CDR3 contains 13 residues. DNA for the CDR3: TGTGCCAGCAGCCCGCGACAGGGAGAGACCCAGTACTTC. Translated, it gives CASSPRQGETQYF.

The rearrangement uses TRBV7-2 and TRBJ2-7; D uncertain. The V gene's germline CDR1 is SGHTA and CDR2 FQGNSA. V lost 2 bases and J lost 0, with 11 bases in between. This CDR3 contains 15 residues. The CDR3 here is CASSLLAGDSYEQYF. DNA for the CDR3: TGTGCCAGCAGCTTACTGGCAGGCGACTCCTACGAGCAGTACTTC.

The rearrangement links TRBV18 to TRBJ1-4; 7 nucleotides agree with TRBD1. The CDR3 extends over 15 amino acids. After removal of 2 bases from V and 3 bases from J, the junction contained 3 bases not matched to a gene. Germline CDR1 and CDR2: KGHSH and LQKENI. The CDR3 DNA is TGTGCCAGCTCACCAACAGGGGCCTCTAATGAAAAACTGTTTTTT. It specifies CASSPTGASNEKLFF. Full variable domain (outside the CDR3, taken from reference TRBV18 and TRBJ1-4): NAGVMQNPRHLVRRRGQEARLRCSPMKGHSHVYWYRQLPEEGLKFMVYLQKENIIDESGMPKERFSAEFPKEGPSILRIQQVVRGDSAAYFCASSPTGASNEKLFFGSGTQLSVL.

This clone was counted once. The chain links TRBV7-3 to TRBJ2-1; D is ambiguous. Germline CDR1 reads SGHTA; CDR2 reads FQGTGA. This CDR3 is 13 amino acids long. V was trimmed by 2 bases and J by 2 bases, leaving 4 bases between them. In nucleotides, the CDR3 is TGTGCCAGCAGCTTAGGCCCCTACAATGAGCAGTTCTTC. Amino acids: CASSLGPYNEQFF. The full variable domain, with the rest looked up from reference TRBV7-3 and TRBJ2-1, is GAGVSQTPSNKVTEKGKYVELRCDPISGHTALYWYRQSLGQGPEFLIYFQGTGAADDSGLPNDRFFAVRPEGSVSTLKIQRTERGDSAVYLCASSLGPYNEQFFGPGTRLTVL.

The chain joins TRBV5-1 to TRBJ1-1; TRBD1 matches at 9 bases. The CDR3 consists of 17 residues. Germline CDR1 reads SGHRS; CDR2 reads YFSETQ. With V trimmed by 1 base and J by 6 bases, 13 bases remained unmatched. This CDR3 reads CASSLTSREGQGAEAFF. The CDR3 nucleotides are TGCGCCAGCAGCTTGACTAGTCGAGAGGGACAGGGAGCTGAAGCTTTCTTT.

The chain links TRBV6-2 or TRBV6-3 to TRBJ2-1; weak D call: TRBD1 (6 bases). Between the trimmed V and J ends, which lost 4 bases and 3 bases, there was a span of 7 bases. Germline V lookup: CDR1 MNHEY, CDR2 SVGEGT. The CDR3 has 13 amino acids. The CDR3 DNA is TGTGCCAGCAGTTCGGGACACTACAATGAGCAGTTCTTC. This translates into CASSSGHYNEQFF.

V usage is TRBV12-3 or TRBV12-4 and J usage is TRBJ1-6; tentative D call: TRBD1 (6 bases). CDR3 length: 12 amino acids. V lost 6 bases to trimming and J lost 7 bases, with 7 bases between them. CDR3 DNA sequence: TGTGCCAGCAGGACAGGAAATTCACCCCTCCACTTT. Its protein product is CASRTGNSPLHF.

The rearrangement uses TRBV6-5 and TRBJ2-1, with D tentatively TRBD2 (6 bases). The length of the CDR3 is 13 residues. Between the trimmed V and J ends, which lost 6 bases and 10 bases, there was a span of 16 bases. CDR1 is MNHEY, CDR2 SVGAGI, per germline. The CDR3 sequence: CASSRDSSGEQFF. CDR3 DNA sequence: TGTGCCAGCAGCCGGGACTCTTCCGGGGAGCAGTTCTTC.

CDR3 sequence reads: CASSEEWAGNTEAFF. The CDR3 DNA reads TGTGCCAGCAGTGAGGAATGGGCAGGGAACACTGAAGCTTTCTTT. This chain uses TRBV2 with TRBJ1-1; D not resolved. This CDR3 is built from 15 residues. With 3 bases removed from V and 1 base from J, the gap between germline ends came to 12 bases. Germline V lookup: CDR1 SNHLY, CDR2 FYNNEI.

V gene TRBV20-1 combines with J gene TRBJ2-7; 8 nucleotides agree with TRBD2. V was pared by 3 bases and J by 3 bases, with 13 bases of the junction left unmatched. The CDR3 has 16 residues. The germline V gene encodes CDR1 DFQATT and CDR2 SNEGSKA (reference sequence). CDR3: CSASDSGSGGIYEQYF. The CDR3 DNA sequence: TGCAGTGCTAGTGACTCCGGGAGCGGGGGAATCTACGAGCAGTACTTC.

In this sample, this clone turned up a few times. The rearrangement links TRBV18 to TRBJ1-1; D is perhaps TRBD1 (5 bases). V lost 2 bases, J lost 2 bases, and 9 bases lay in between. CDR3 length: 14 amino acids. The germline gives CDR1 KGHSH, CDR2 LQKENI. The CDR3 nucleotides read TGTGCCAGCTCACCAGGGGCAGCAAACACTGAAGCTTTCTTT. This gives the protein CASSPGAANTEAFF. The full variable domain, with the rest looked up from reference TRBV18 and TRBJ1-1, is NAGVMQNPRHLVRRRGQEARLRCSPMKGHSHVYWYRQLPEEGLKFMVYLQKENIIDESGMPKERFSAEFPKEGPSILRIQQVVRGDSAAYFCASSPGAANTEAFFGQGTRLTVV.

The chain has TRBV6-4 and TRBJ1-2; TRBD1 matches 9 bases. Germline trimming cut 6 bases from V and 4 bases from J; bases unmatched to any gene: 9. CDR3 length: 15 residues. Germline V lookup: CDR1 MRHNA, CDR2 SNTAGT. The CDR3 region has the DNA TGTGCCAGCAGCCGGACAGGGGCCAACTCCTATGGCTACACCTTC. As protein: CASSRTGANSYGYTF.

The chain links TRBV5-4 to TRBJ2-1; D unclear. V lost 4 bases to trimming and J lost 0 bases, with 14 bases between them. The germline V gene encodes CDR1 SGHNT and CDR2 YYREEE (reference sequence). The CDR3 consists of 16 residues. CDR3 nucleotides: TGTGCCAGCAGCCCAAGGATAGCTGCCTCCTACAATGAGCAGTTCTTC. Its protein product is CASSPRIAASYNEQFF.

The rearrangement uses TRBV6-6 and TRBJ2-7, with D tentatively TRBD1 (6 bases). Trimming pared 2 bases from V and 3 bases from J, leaving 8 bases between. Germline V CDR1 and CDR2: MNHNY, SVGAGI (reference sequence). The CDR3 covers 13 residues. In DNA, the CDR3 is TGTGCCAGCAGTTACGCGGACAGCTACGAGCAGTACTTC. The encoded protein is CASSYADSYEQYF.

This clone appeared a single time. The chain recombines TRBV27 with TRBJ2-5; TRBD2 aligns across 9 bases. Germline V gene lookup returns CDR1 MNHEY and CDR2 SMNVEV (reference sequence). V lost 6 bases to trimming and J lost 4 bases; unmatched junction nucleotides: 3. The CDR3 consists of 13 residues. The CDR3, as DNA: TGTGCCAGCAGCCCGACTAGCGGAGAGACCCAGTACTTC. Translated, it gives CASSPTSGETQYF.

Only one count was recorded for this clone. The chain uses TRBV6-6 and TRBJ1-4, with TRBD1 matching over 7 bases. V lost 7 bases and J lost 2; bases outside the gene matches: 4. Germline CDR1 is MNHNY and CDR2 is SVGAGI (reference sequence). This CDR3 is built from 14 residues. CDR3 bases: TGTGCCAGCACCAGGGGGTCGACTAATGAAAAACTGTTTTTT. Its translation is CASTRGSTNEKLFF.

The chain employs TRBV19 and TRBJ2-1; possibly TRBD1 for D (6 bases). The V gene lost 8 bases and the J gene lost 7 bases, with 18 bases spanning the gap. Looked up from germline, CDR1 is LNHDA and CDR2 is SQIVND (reference sequence). The CDR3 has 14 residues. The CDR3 region has the DNA TGTGCCAGTCGAGCATCAGGGGAGCGGAATGAGCAGTTCTTC. It is translated as CASRASGERNEQFF.

This chain uses TRBV7-2 with TRBJ2-5; perhaps TRBD2 as D (6 bases). Trimming pared 0 bases from V and 4 bases from J, leaving 12 bases between. In germline, CDR1 is SGHTA, CDR2 FQGNSA. The CDR3 loop spans 15 amino acids. CDR3 sequence: CASSLALGGRETQYF. In DNA form, the CDR3 reads TGTGCCAGCAGCTTAGCACTGGGGGGAAGAGAGACCCAGTACTTC. The full variable domain, its missing parts supplied by reference TRBV7-2 and TRBJ2-5, is GAGVSQSPSNKVTEKGKDVELRCDPISGHTALYWYRQSLGQGLEFLIYFQGNSAPDKSGLPSDRFSAERTGGSVSTLTIQRTQQEDSAVYLCASSLALGGRETQYFGPGTRLLVL.

The chain has TRBV3-1 (or the pseudogene TRBV3-2) and TRBJ2-1; tentative D call: TRBD2 (5 bases). Germline values: CDR1 LGHDT, CDR2 YNNKEL (reference sequence). This CDR3 contains 15 residues. The V end was cut by 3 bases, the J end by 4 bases, with 13 bases between. The CDR3 DNA is TGTGCCAGCAGCCATTCCTCAGGCGGGTACAATGAGCAGTTCTTC. It codes for CASSHSSGGYNEQFF.

The chain's CDR3 is CASSPTDSANYGYTF. The DNA for the CDR3 is TGTGCCAGCAGCCCCACGGACAGCGCAAACTATGGCTACACCTTC. This sequence joins TRBV5-4 and TRBJ1-2; TRBD1 is a possible D gene (6 bases). V lost 4 bases and J 2 bases, leaving 15 bases between the germline ends. The CDR3 sequence is 15 residues long. CDR1 is SGHNT and CDR2 is YYREEE in the germline V gene (reference sequence).